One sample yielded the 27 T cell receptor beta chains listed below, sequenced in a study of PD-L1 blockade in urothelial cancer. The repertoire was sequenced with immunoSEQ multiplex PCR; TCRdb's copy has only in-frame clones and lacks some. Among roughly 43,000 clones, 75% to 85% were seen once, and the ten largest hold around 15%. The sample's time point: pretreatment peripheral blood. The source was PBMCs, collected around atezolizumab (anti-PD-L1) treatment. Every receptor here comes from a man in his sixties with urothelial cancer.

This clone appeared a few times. CDR3 bases: TGTGCCAGTAGTATGGGGGGGGTTTCACCCCTCCACTTT. Protein product: CASSMGGVSPLHF. The J gene is TRBJ1-6, the V gene TRBV19; D might be TRBD1 (5 bases). The CDR3 loop spans 13 amino acids. The V gene lost 3 bases and the J gene lost 9 bases, with 9 bases spanning the gap. Germline V CDR1 and CDR2: LNHDA, SQIVND (reference sequence).

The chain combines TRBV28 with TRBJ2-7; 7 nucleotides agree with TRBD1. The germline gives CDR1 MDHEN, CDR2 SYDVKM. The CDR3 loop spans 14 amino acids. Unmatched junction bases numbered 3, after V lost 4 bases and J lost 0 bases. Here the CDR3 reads CASSSGQISYEQYF. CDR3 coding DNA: TGTGCCAGCAGTTCGGGACAGATCTCCTACGAGCAGTACTTC.

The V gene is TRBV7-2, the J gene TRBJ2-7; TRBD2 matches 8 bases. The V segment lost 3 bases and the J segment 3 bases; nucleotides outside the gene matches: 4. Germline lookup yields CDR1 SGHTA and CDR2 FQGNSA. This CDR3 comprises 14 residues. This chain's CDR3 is CASSLRGDYYEQYF. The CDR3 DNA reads TGTGCCAGCAGCTTGCGGGGGGATTACTACGAGCAGTACTTC. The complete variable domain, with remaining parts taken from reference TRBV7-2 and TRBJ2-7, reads GAGVSQSPSNKVTEKGKDVELRCDPISGHTALYWYRQSLGQGLEFLIYFQGNSAPDKSGLPSDRFSAERTGGSVSTLTIQRTQQEDSAVYLCASSLRGDYYEQYFGPGTRLTVT.

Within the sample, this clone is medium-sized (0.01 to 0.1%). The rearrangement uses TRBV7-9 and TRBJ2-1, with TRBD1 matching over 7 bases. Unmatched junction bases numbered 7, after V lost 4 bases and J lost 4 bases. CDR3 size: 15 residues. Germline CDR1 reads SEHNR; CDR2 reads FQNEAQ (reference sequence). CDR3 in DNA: TGTGCCAGCAGCTCAGGACAGGCCGAATACAATGAGCAGTTCTTC. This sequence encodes CASSSGQAEYNEQFF.

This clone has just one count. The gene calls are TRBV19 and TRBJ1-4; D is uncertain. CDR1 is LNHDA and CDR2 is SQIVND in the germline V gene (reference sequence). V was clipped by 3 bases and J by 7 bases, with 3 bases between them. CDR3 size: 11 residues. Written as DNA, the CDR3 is TGTGCCAGTAGTATTAGTGAAAAACTGTTTTTT. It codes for CASSISEKLFF.

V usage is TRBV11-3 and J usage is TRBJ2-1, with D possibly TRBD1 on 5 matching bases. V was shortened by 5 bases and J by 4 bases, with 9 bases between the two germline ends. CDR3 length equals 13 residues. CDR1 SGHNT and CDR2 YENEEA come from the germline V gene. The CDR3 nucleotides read TGTGCCAGCAGCCAGGGCGGTTACAATGAGCAGTTCTTC. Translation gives CASSQGGYNEQFF.

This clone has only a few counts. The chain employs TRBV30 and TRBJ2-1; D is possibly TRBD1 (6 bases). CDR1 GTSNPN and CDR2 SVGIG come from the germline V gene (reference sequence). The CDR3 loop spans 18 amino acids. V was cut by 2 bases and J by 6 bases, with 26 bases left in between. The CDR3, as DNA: TGTGCCTGGAGTATAAGCAGAACAGGGTATCATGGGGGCAATGAGCAGTTCTTC. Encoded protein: CAWSISRTGYHGGNEQFF.

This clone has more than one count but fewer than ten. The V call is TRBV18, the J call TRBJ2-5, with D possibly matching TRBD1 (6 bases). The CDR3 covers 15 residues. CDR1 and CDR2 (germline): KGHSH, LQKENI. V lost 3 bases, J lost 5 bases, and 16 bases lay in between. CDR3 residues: CASSPIQGEGETQYF. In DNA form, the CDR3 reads TGTGCCAGCTCACCGATACAGGGAGAAGGGGAGACCCAGTACTTC. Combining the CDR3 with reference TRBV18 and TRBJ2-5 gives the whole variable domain NAGVMQNPRHLVRRRGQEARLRCSPMKGHSHVYWYRQLPEEGLKFMVYLQKENIIDESGMPKERFSAEFPKEGPSILRIQQVVRGDSAAYFCASSPIQGEGETQYFGPGTRLLVL.

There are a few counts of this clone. As DNA, the CDR3 is TGCGCCAGCAGCAGCAACGGACAGGGGAACACCGGGGAGCTGTTTTTT. It is translated as CASSSNGQGNTGELFF. This chain uses TRBV5-1 with TRBJ2-2; 8 nucleotides agree with TRBD1. In germline, CDR1 is SGHRS, CDR2 YFSETQ. The CDR3 loop spans 16 amino acids. V lost 4 bases, J lost 1 base, and 6 bases stayed unmatched.

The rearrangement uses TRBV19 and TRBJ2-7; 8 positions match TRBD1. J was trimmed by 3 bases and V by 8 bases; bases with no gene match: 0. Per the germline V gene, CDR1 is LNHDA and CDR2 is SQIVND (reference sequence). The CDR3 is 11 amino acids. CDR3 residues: CASGQGYEQYF. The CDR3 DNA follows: TGTGCCAGTGGACAGGGCTACGAGCAGTACTTC.

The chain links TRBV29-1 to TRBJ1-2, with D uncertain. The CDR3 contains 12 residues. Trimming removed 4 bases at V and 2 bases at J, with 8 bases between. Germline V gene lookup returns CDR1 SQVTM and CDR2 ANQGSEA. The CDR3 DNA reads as TGCAGCGTTGGCAGTTCAAACTATGGCTACACCTTC. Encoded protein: CSVGSSNYGYTF.

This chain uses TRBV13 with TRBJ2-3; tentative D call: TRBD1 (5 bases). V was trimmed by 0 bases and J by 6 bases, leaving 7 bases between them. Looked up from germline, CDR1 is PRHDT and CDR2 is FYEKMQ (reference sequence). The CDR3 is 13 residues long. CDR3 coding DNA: TGTGCCAGCAGCTTAGGGGGGCATGATACGCAGTATTTT. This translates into CASSLGGHDTQYF.

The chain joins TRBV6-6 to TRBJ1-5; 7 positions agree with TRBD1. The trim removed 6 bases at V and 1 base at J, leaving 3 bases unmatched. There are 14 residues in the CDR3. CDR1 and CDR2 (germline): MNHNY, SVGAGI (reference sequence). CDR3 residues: CASSHRGSNQPQHF. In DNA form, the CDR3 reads TGTGCCAGCAGCCACAGGGGAAGCAATCAGCCCCAGCATTTT.

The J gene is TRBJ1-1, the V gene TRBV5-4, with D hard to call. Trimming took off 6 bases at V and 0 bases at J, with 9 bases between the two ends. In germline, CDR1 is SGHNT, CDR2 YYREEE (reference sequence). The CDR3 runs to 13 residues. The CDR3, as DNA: TGTGCCAGCACCGGAGTTATGAACACTGAAGCTTTCTTT. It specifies CASTGVMNTEAFF.

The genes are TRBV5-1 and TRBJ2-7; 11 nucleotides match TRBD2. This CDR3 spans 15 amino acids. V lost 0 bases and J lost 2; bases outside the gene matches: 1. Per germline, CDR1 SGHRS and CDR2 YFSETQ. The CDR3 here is CASSLVSGGAYEQYF. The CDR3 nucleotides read TGCGCCAGCAGCTTGGTTAGCGGGGGGGCCTACGAGCAGTACTTC.

The CDR3 DNA sequence: TGCGCCAGCAGTGAACCAGGGATGAACACTGAAGCTTTCTTT. This codes for CASSEPGMNTEAFF. The rearrangement uses TRBV10-2 and TRBJ1-1, with TRBD1 as a possible D gene (5 bases). Looked up from germline, CDR1 is WSHSY and CDR2 is SAAADI. Trimming pared 3 bases from V and 0 bases from J, leaving 8 bases between. This CDR3 region has 14 residues.

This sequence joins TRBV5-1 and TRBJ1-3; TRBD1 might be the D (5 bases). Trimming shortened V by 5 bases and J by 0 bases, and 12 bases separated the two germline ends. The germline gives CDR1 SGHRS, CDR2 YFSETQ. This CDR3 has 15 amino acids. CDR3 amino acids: CASRTGGTSGNTIYF. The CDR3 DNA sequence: TGCGCCAGCAGAACGGGGGGAACCTCTGGAAACACCATATATTTT.

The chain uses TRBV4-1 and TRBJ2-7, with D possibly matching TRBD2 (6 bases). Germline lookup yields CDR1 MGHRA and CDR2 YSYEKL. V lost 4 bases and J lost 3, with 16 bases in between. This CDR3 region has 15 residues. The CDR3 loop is CASSPTPWTIYEQYF. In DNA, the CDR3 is TGCGCCAGCAGCCCCACGCCCTGGACTATCTACGAGCAGTACTTC.

In DNA, the CDR3 is TGTGCCAGCAGTGCAGGACAGGCATTCTATACGCAGTATTTT. Protein sequence: CASSAGQAFYTQYF. V gene TRBV6-1 combines with J gene TRBJ2-3; 7 positions agree with TRBD1. This CDR3 is 14 amino acids long. CDR1 is MNHNS and CDR2 is SASEGT in the germline V gene. After removal of 4 bases from V and 7 bases from J, the junction contained 8 bases not matched to a gene.

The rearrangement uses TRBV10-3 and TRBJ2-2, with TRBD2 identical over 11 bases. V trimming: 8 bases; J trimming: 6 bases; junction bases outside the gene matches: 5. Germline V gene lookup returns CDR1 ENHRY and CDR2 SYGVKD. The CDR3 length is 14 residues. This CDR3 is CAIASGGLSGELFF. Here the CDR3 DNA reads TGTGCCATCGCTAGCGGGGGGCTGTCCGGGGAGCTGTTTTTT.

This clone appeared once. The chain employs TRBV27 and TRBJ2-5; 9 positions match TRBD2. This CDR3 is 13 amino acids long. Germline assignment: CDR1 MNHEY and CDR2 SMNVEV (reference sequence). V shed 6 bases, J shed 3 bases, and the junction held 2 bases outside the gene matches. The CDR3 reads CASRRLAEETQYF. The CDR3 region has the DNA TGTGCCAGCAGGCGACTAGCGGAAGAGACCCAGTACTTC.

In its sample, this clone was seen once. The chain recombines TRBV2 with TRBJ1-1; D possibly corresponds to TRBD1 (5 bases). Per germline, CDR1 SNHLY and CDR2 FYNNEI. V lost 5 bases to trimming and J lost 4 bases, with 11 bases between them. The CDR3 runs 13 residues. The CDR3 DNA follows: TGTGCCAGCAGTACAAGGAGGGGCACTGAAGCTTTCTTT. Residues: CASSTRRGTEAFF.

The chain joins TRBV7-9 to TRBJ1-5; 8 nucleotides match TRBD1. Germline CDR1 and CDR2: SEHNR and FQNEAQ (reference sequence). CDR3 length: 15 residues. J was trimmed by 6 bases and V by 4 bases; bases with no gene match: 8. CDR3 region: CASSYTGQGSQPQHF. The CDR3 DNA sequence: TGTGCCAGCAGCTACACCGGACAGGGAAGTCAGCCCCAGCATTTT.

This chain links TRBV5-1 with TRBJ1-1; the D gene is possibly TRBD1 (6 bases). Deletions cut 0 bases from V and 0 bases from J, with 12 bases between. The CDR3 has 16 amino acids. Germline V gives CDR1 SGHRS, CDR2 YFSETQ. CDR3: CASSLGPGQMNTEAFF. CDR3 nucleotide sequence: TGCGCCAGCAGCTTGGGCCCCGGACAGATGAACACTGAAGCTTTCTTT.

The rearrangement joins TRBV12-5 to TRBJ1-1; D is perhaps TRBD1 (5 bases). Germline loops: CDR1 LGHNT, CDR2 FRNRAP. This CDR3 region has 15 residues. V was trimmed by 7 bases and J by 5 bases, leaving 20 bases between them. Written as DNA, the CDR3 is TGTGCTAGTGCCCCCCACCGGGGGGGGAAGACTGAAGCTTTCTTT. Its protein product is CASAPHRGGKTEAFF. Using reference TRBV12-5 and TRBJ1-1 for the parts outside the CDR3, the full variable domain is DARVTQTPRHKVTEMGQEVTMRCQPILGHNTVFWYRQTMMQGLELLAYFRNRAPLDDSGMPKDRFSAEMPDATLATLKIQPSEPRDSAVYFCASAPHRGGKTEAFFGQGTRLTVV.

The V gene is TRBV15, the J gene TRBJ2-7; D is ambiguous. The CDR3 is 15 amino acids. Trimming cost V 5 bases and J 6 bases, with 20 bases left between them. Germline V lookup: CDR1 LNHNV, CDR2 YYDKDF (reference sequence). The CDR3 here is CATSPLRNSPGEQYF. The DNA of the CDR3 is TGTGCCACCAGCCCCCTTAGAAATTCACCAGGCGAGCAGTACTTC.

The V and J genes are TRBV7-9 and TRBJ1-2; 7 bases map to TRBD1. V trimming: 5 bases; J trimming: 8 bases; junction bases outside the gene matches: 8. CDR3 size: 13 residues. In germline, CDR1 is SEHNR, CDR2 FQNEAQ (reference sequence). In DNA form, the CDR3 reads TGTGCCAGCAGCCTAGGGACAGAAAGGGGCTACACCTTC. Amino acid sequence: CASSLGTERGYTF.